Below, 18 T cell receptor beta chains from the same sample are listed, as sequenced in a study of metastatic and nonmetastatic thyroid tumors. TCRdb reanalyzed the PCR reads via MiXCR. The sample includes 25,000 to 30,000 clones, more than 25% seen only once; the top ten take approximately 6%. The entire patient cohort was treatment-naive prior to thyroid surgery. Sequenced sample: blood. Receptors originate from a female donor with papillary thyroid cancer or a benign thyroid nodule (not recorded which). Some clones in this sample may be carry-over from other donors' samples.

This clone came up many times. The CDR3 bases are TGTGCCAGCTCACCACGGGAGCGCCAGGAGACCCAGTACTTC. Residues: CASSPRERQETQYF. V is TRBV18 and J is TRBJ2-5; D perhaps matches TRBD2 (5 bases). This CDR3 has 14 amino acids. Trimming took off 1 base at V and 5 bases at J, with 11 bases between the two ends. From germline, CDR1 is KGHSH and CDR2 LQKENI.

Concerning this clone itself: One junction end disagrees with the germline gene, perhaps due to a read error. The chain uses TRBV6-1 and TRBJ2-2; D perhaps matches TRBD2 (5 bases). The CDR3 covers 14 residues. From germline, CDR1 is MNHNS and CDR2 SASEGT. The CDR3, as DNA: TGTGCCAGCACCCCAACGGGAAACACCGGTGAGCTGTTTTTT. Encoded protein: CASTPTGNTGELFF.

This clone was found many times. The CDR3 sequence is CASSLGGDYSGANVLTF. In nucleotides, the CDR3 is TGTGCCAGCAGCTTAGGCGGGGACTACTCTGGGGCCAACGTCCTGACTTTC. The chain has TRBV11-2 and TRBJ2-6; 7 nucleotides match TRBD2. CDR1 is SGHAT, CDR2 FQNNGV, per germline. Losses at the gene ends were 1 base for V and 0 bases for J; bases not matched to a gene: 3. This CDR3 has 17 residues.

Details on this clone: Mismatch with germline at one junction end may stem from a read error. J is TRBJ2-6 and V is TRBV2; D might be TRBD2 (7 bases). The CDR3 is made up of 17 amino acids. Germline loops: CDR1 SNHLY, CDR2 FYNNEI. This CDR3 reads CVSIFRGGRTWANVLTF. The CDR3 bases are TGTGTCAGCATATTTAGGGGGGGACGTACTTGGGCCAACGTCCTGACTTTC.

This clone was counted a few times. The chain links TRBV27 to TRBJ2-2; TRBD1 might be the D (5 bases). There are 13 residues in the CDR3. Germline CDR1 and CDR2: MNHEY and SMNVEV (reference sequence). V lost 6 bases to trimming and J lost 10 bases, with 15 bases between them. The CDR3 DNA is TGTGCCAGCAGCGAACAGGTGGGGCTGGAGCTGTTTTTT. This translates into CASSEQVGLELFF.

The chain links TRBV6-1 to TRBJ1-2; TRBD1 agrees at 7 bases. The CDR3 covers 14 residues. The J segment lost 4 bases and the V segment lost 5 bases, leaving 7 bases of the junction unmatched. CDR1 and CDR2 from the germline V gene are MNHNS and SASEGT. CDR3 DNA sequence: TGTGCCAGCAGTCCCAAAAGACAGGGCTATGGCTACACCTTC. Translation gives CASSPKRQGYGYTF.

In regard to this clone: One junction end disagrees with the germline gene, perhaps due to a read error. The V gene is TRBV11-2, the J gene TRBJ2-2; 8 bases map to TRBD2. The CDR3 extends over 16 amino acids. CDR1 is SGHAT, CDR2 FQNNGV, per germline. DNA for the CDR3: TGTGCCATCAGCTTAGGCCGCGGGGGGCAAGGCTGGGAGCTGTTTTTT. Amino acid sequence: CAISLGRGGQGWELFF.

This clone was recorded many times. The chain links TRBV6-1 to TRBJ2-5; D remains unclear. Germline assignment: CDR1 MNHNS and CDR2 SASEGT. This CDR3 contains 12 residues. V lost 8 bases and J lost 5, with 12 bases in between. The CDR3 protein is CASVGTSETQYF. DNA for the CDR3: TGTGCCAGCGTCGGAACCTCGGAGACCCAGTACTTC.

The V call is TRBV7-6, the J call TRBJ1-1, with D hard to call. Germline CDR1 is SGHVS and CDR2 is FNYEAQ. The CDR3 is made up of 16 amino acids. V was shortened by 5 bases and J by 0 bases, with 16 bases between the two germline ends. The DNA for the CDR3 is TGTGCCAGCAGCCCAAGGGTATCGTTCATGAACACTGAAGCTTTCTTT. Amino acid sequence: CASSPRVSFMNTEAFF.

Judged by abundance, this clone is medium-sized (0.01 to 0.1%). The rearrangement uses TRBV7-9 and TRBJ2-1; tentatively, D is TRBD1 (5 bases). V was shortened by 5 bases and J by 4 bases, with 9 bases between the two germline ends. Germline V CDR1 and CDR2: SEHNR, FQNEAQ (reference sequence). The length of the CDR3 is 13 residues. Written as DNA, the CDR3 is TGTGCCAGCAGCCCCCGACAGTACAATGAGCAGTTCTTC. Translated, it gives CASSPRQYNEQFF.

As for this clone: A much larger clonotype is one base distant, so this may be a read error. This sequence joins TRBV4-1 and TRBJ2-7; D unclear. The germline gives CDR1 MGHRA, CDR2 YSYEKL. The CDR3 runs to 14 residues. The CDR3 region is CASIQDSRLYEQYF. Written as DNA, the CDR3 is TGCGCCAGCATCCAAGATTCCAGACTCTACGAACAGTACTTC.

This clone was seen at least ten times. V gene TRBV20-1 combines with J gene TRBJ2-5, with D perhaps assigned TRBD1 or TRBD2 (6 bases each). The germline V gene encodes CDR1 DFQATT and CDR2 SNEGSKA (reference sequence). The CDR3 is made up of 15 amino acids. V was shortened by 6 bases and J by 4 bases, with 21 bases between the two germline ends. CDR3 coding DNA: TGCAGTGCCTCACCTCTTGGGGGGCCCGGAGAGACCCAGTACTTC. As protein: CSASPLGGPGETQYF.

There are a few counts of this clone. The chain combines TRBV11-1 with TRBJ2-2; 12 bases align to TRBD2. From germline, CDR1 is SGHAT and CDR2 FQDESV (reference sequence). This CDR3 is built from 17 residues. Trimming removed 3 bases from V and 3 bases from J; junction bases left unmatched: 5. The CDR3 spells CASSFPTSGRDTGELFF. In DNA, the CDR3 is TGTGCCAGCAGCTTTCCGACTAGCGGGAGAGACACCGGGGAGCTGTTTTTT.

The V gene is TRBV30, the J gene TRBJ2-3; TRBD2 matches at 13 bases. This CDR3 region has 14 residues. Per the germline V gene, CDR1 is GTSNPN and CDR2 is SVGIG (reference sequence). In DNA, the CDR3 is TGTGCTTGGTCGCGACTAGCGGGAGGAGATACGCAGTATTTT. Protein product: CAWSRLAGGDTQYF.

The sample holds many counts of this clone. This sample includes further DNA sequences coding for the same CDR3. The chain joins TRBV28 to TRBJ1-3; 7 nucleotides align to TRBD1. V was clipped by 6 bases and J by 2 bases; unmatched bases: 7. The CDR3 extends over 15 amino acids. Germline CDR1 and CDR2: MDHEN and SYDVKM. The CDR3 bases are TGTGCCAGCAGACTAACAGGGGTGGCTGGAAACACCATATATTTT. Residues: CASRLTGVAGNTIYF.

In its sample, this clone was seen a few times. The J gene is TRBJ2-3, the V gene TRBV6-4; D is unresolved. The CDR3 is made up of 15 amino acids. CDR1 is MRHNA, CDR2 SNTAGT, per germline. The V end lost 0 bases, the J end lost 4 bases, and 11 bases lay between the germline ends. The CDR3 DNA is TGTGCCAGCAGTGACTCTGCAGGCGGCGCAGATACGCAGTATTTT. Amino acids: CASSDSAGGADTQYF.

The sample holds many counts of this clone. This rearrangement joins TRBV27 to TRBJ1-2; TRBD1 matches 12 bases. Germline values: CDR1 MNHEY, CDR2 SMNVEV (reference sequence). The CDR3 contains 14 residues. V dropped 6 bases and J dropped 7; count of bases not matched to a gene: 6. The CDR3 DNA reads as TGTGCCAGCAGCAAGGGACAGGGGGCGTCTGGCTACACCTTC. This sequence encodes CASSKGQGASGYTF.

There are a few counts of this clone. This clone may be a read error of a much larger clone one base away. The conserved phenylalanine or tryptophan is not found at the CDR3 terminus, so this likely reflects a read error. The rearrangement uses TRBV20-1 and TRBJ2-7, with a weak D call TRBD1 (5 bases). V shed 4 bases and J shed 0 bases, with 10 bases lying between them. Germline lookup yields CDR1 DFQATT and CDR2 SNEGSKA (reference sequence). The CDR3 is 13 amino acids. This chain's CDR3 is CSAKTESSYEQYL. In nucleotides, the CDR3 is TGCAGTGCTAAGACAGAAAGCTCCTACGAGCAGTACCTC.